Each of the 23 T cell receptor beta chains below was sequenced from the same sample in a study of human T cells and chemical hapten exposure. TCRdb analysed the RACE reads with MiXCR anew, one entry per CDR3 protein. Of more than 65,000 distinct CDR3 sequences in the sample, 7.5% to 9% were seen once. Time point reported: patch test 1, 2 weeks after DPC sensitization. As to treatment: therapeutic diphenylcyclopropenone sensitization with weekly scalp DPC. The sequencing used whole blood, collected in connection with sensitization to the hapten diphenylcyclopropenone (DPC). These receptors all come from a woman aged 25 to 45 with alopecia areata. Some clones in this sample may be carry-over from other donors' samples.

The rearrangement uses TRBV11-2 and TRBJ1-1, with D perhaps TRBD1 (5 bases). With 4 bases removed from V and 9 bases from J, the gap between germline ends came to 12 bases. The CDR3 is 12 amino acids. Per germline, CDR1 SGHAT and CDR2 FQNNGV. CDR3 nucleotides: TGTGCCAGCAGCTCGTCGGGGGTTCAAGCTTTCTTT. Encoded protein: CASSSSGVQAFF.

In this sample, this clonotype turned up a few times. The chain recombines TRBV5-1 with TRBJ2-7; 9 bases line up with TRBD2. The CDR3 runs to 14 residues. With V trimmed by 5 bases and J by 1 base, 4 bases remained unmatched. Germline V gives CDR1 SGHRS, CDR2 YFSETQ. CDR3 DNA: TGCGCCAGCAGGCGGGGGGGACAGTCCTACGAGCAGTACTTC. Its translation: CASRRGGQSYEQYF.

The sample holds a few counts of this clonotype. J is TRBJ1-1 and V is TRBV10-3, with D perhaps TRBD1 (5 bases). The V gene lost 0 bases and the J gene lost 1 base, with 12 bases spanning the gap. CDR1 is ENHRY and CDR2 is SYGVKD in the germline V gene. This CDR3 is 16 amino acids long. The CDR3 region has the DNA TGTGCCATCAGTGAGTCCGTGGGGGGAAAGAACACTGAAGCTTTCTTT. This codes for CAISESVGGKNTEAFF.

This chain links TRBV20-1 with TRBJ1-5, with a weak D call TRBD1 (6 bases). The CDR3 length is 15 residues. Germline V CDR1 and CDR2: DFQATT, SNEGSKA (reference sequence). Trimming shortened V by 6 bases and J by 1 base, and 16 bases separated the two germline ends. This CDR3 reads CSALSWGASNQPQHF. The CDR3 region has the DNA TGCAGTGCCCTCTCCTGGGGGGCAAGCAATCAGCCCCAGCATTTT.

The chain carries TRBV5-1 and TRBJ1-1; D is unclear. Germline values: CDR1 SGHRS, CDR2 YFSETQ. The CDR3 extends over 14 amino acids. The V and J ends lost 5 bases and 3 bases respectively, with 14 bases between them. CDR3 nucleotides: TGCGCCAGCAGGAGGGAGTTAGCCGACACTGAAGCTTTCTTT. This encodes CASRRELADTEAFF. Supplemented by reference TRBV5-1 and TRBJ1-1, the full variable domain reads KAGVTQTPRYLIKTRGQQVTLSCSPISGHRSVSWYQQTPGQGLQFLFEYFSETQRNKGNFPGRFSGRQFSNSRSEMNVSTLELGDSALYLCASRRELADTEAFFGQGTRLTVV.

There are a few counts of this clonotype. The J gene is TRBJ2-7, the V gene TRBV20-1; the D is unclear. From germline, CDR1 is DFQATT and CDR2 SNEGSKA (reference sequence). The ends were cut back, 2 bases at V and 12 bases at J, with 20 bases in the middle. This CDR3 is 13 amino acids long. As DNA, the CDR3 is TGCAGTGCTAGATCCCGACTGGATGGGGAAGGGTACTTC. This gives the protein CSARSRLDGEGYF.

This clonotype was seen only a few times. The chain combines TRBV9 with TRBJ2-3, with 9 bases fitting TRBD2. The germline V gene has CDR1 SGDLS and CDR2 YYNGEE. J gave up 2 bases and V 0 bases, and 7 bases lay outside the gene matches. The CDR3 has 17 residues. The CDR3 loop reads CASSVVPSGGYTDTQYF. The DNA of the CDR3 is TGTGCCAGCAGCGTAGTCCCCAGCGGGGGGTACACAGATACGCAGTATTTT.

This clonotype was picked up many times. V is TRBV29-1 and J is TRBJ2-3, with D hard to call. Germline CDR1 and CDR2: SQVTM and ANQGSEA. Deletions cut 4 bases from V and 2 bases from J, with 10 bases between. The CDR3 is made up of 13 amino acids. CDR3 protein: CSVGFRLTDTQYF. The CDR3 DNA follows: TGCAGCGTTGGGTTCCGGCTCACAGATACGCAGTATTTT.

V usage is TRBV11-1 and J usage is TRBJ1-1, with unresolved D. V lost 0 bases, J lost 4 bases, and 6 bases lay in between. The CDR3 runs 13 residues. Per germline, CDR1 SGHAT and CDR2 FQDESV (reference sequence). The CDR3 DNA reads as TGTGCCAGCAGCTTAGCAGAGAGCACTGAAGCTTTCTTT. Encoded protein: CASSLAESTEAFF. The whole variable domain, remainder taken from reference TRBV11-1 and TRBJ1-1, is EAEVAQSPRYKITEKSQAVAFWCDPISGHATLYWYRQILGQGPELLVQFQDESVVDDSQLPKDRFSAERLKGVDSTLKIQPAELGDSAMYLCASSLAESTEAFFGQGTRLTVV.

In its sample, this clonotype was seen a few times. The gene calls are TRBV5-1 and TRBJ2-5; D not certain. V lost 0 bases, J lost 5 bases, and 8 bases lay in between. CDR1 and CDR2 from the germline V gene are SGHRS and YFSETQ. The CDR3 has 13 amino acids. The CDR3 protein is CASSLGASETQYF. DNA of the CDR3: TGCGCCAGCAGCTTGGGGGCTTCGGAGACCCAGTACTTC. The entire variable domain, with the rest obtained from reference TRBV5-1 and TRBJ2-5, is as follows: KAGVTQTPRYLIKTRGQQVTLSCSPISGHRSVSWYQQTPGQGLQFLFEYFSETQRNKGNFPGRFSGRQFSNSRSEMNVSTLELGDSALYLCASSLGASETQYFGPGTRLLVL.

This clonotype occurred many times. The V and J genes are TRBV7-9 and TRBJ2-2; D is ambiguous. The germline V gene has CDR1 SEHNR and CDR2 FQNEAQ (reference sequence). V lost 3 bases and J lost 1, with 12 bases in between. The CDR3 has 16 amino acids. The CDR3 DNA sequence: TGTGCCAGCAGCTTCTTACGGGTGGGGAACACCGGGGAGCTGTTTTTT. Translated: CASSFLRVGNTGELFF.

This clonotype showed up many times. The chain couples TRBV11-3 to TRBJ2-5; possible D gene TRBD2, 6 bases. The CDR3 length is 15 residues. Germline CDR1 is SGHNT and CDR2 is YENEEA. V lost 1 base to trimming and J lost 1 base, with 10 bases between them. CDR3 loop: CASSLGVSGQETQYF. The CDR3 DNA reads as TGTGCCAGCAGCTTAGGTGTTAGCGGCCAAGAGACCCAGTACTTC.

This chain connects TRBV3-1 to TRBJ2-6, with no clear D. This CDR3 comprises 14 residues. Germline lookup yields CDR1 LGHDT and CDR2 YNNKEL (reference sequence). Trimming took 0 bases from V and 12 from J, leaving 12 bases between them. CDR3 DNA sequence: TGTGCCAGCAGCCAAGATAAGGGTTACAGCGTCCTGACTTTC. Amino acid sequence: CASSQDKGYSVLTF.

Many counts were recorded for this clonotype. The rearrangement uses TRBV10-3 and TRBJ1-6, with D unclear. CDR1 and CDR2 from the germline V gene are ENHRY and SYGVKD. This CDR3 is built from 14 residues. V lost 8 bases, J lost 10 bases, and 18 bases lay in between. CDR3 sequence: CAIQQVGFQSPLHF. The CDR3 nucleotides are TGTGCCATCCAGCAGGTCGGTTTCCAGTCACCCCTCCACTTT.

The chain combines TRBV7-2 with TRBJ2-3; the D gene is possibly TRBD2 (6 bases). V lost 1 base, J lost 5 bases, and 13 bases lay in between. Germline V lookup: CDR1 SGHTA, CDR2 FQGNSA. The CDR3 covers 15 residues. CDR3 nucleotides: TGTGCCAGCAGCTTAGTCGTGTGGAGGGGAGATACGCAGTATTTT. Residues: CASSLVVWRGDTQYF.

Ten or more counts support this clonotype. The V and J genes are TRBV20-1 and TRBJ2-7, with TRBD1 matching 8 bases. The CDR3 is 13 residues long. J was trimmed by 1 base and V by 6 bases; bases with no gene match: 5. Germline V gene sequence: CDR1 DFQATT, CDR2 SNEGSKA (reference sequence). CDR3 in DNA: TGCAGTGCCACGGACAGGGTGTCCTACGAGCAGTACTTC. Translation: CSATDRVSYEQYF.

The sample holds many counts of this clonotype. The J gene is TRBJ1-1, the V gene TRBV18; possibly TRBD1 for D (5 bases). Germline loops: CDR1 KGHSH, CDR2 LQKENI. The CDR3 runs to 14 residues. Trimming removed 4 bases at V and 3 bases at J, with 12 bases between. The CDR3 reads CASSLRDLYTEAFF. In DNA form, the CDR3 reads TGTGCCAGCTCACTTCGGGACCTATACACTGAAGCTTTCTTT.

This clonotype was recorded only once. This clone may be a read error of a much larger clone one base away. V usage is TRBV20-1 and J usage is TRBJ2-3, with 12 bases aligning to TRBD2. Germline V gene data show CDR1 as DFQATT and CDR2 as SNEGSKA (reference sequence). Trimming at V came to 7 bases and at J to 4 bases, leaving 6 bases not matched to a gene. This CDR3 contains 14 residues. The CDR3 DNA sequence: TGCAGTGTTGTGACTAGCGGGGGATCAGATACGCAGTATTTT. As protein: CSVVTSGGSDTQYF.

Notes on this clonotype: A read error may be the cause here, since a much bigger clone is one base away. The chain combines TRBV6-6 with TRBJ2-7; 8 nucleotides line up with TRBD2. Germline trimming cut 1 base from V and 3 bases from J; bases unmatched to any gene: 8. CDR3 length equals 16 residues. CDR1 MNHNY and CDR2 SVGAGI come from the germline V gene (reference sequence). For the CDR3, the DNA is TGTGCCAGCAGTTACTTGCGGGGGGTCCACCGCTACGAGCAGTACTTC. Amino acid sequence: CASSYLRGVHRYEQYF.

This clonotype has a count of ten or more. The V call is TRBV12-3 or TRBV12-4, the J call TRBJ2-3; D unresolved. The length of the CDR3 is 13 residues. V was clipped by 5 bases and J by 6 bases, with 12 bases between them. Written as DNA, the CDR3 is TGTGCCAGCAGTCGACAAATGGGGGATACGCAGTATTTT. Amino acid sequence: CASSRQMGDTQYF.

In its sample, this clonotype was seen a few times. This chain connects TRBV18 to TRBJ2-4; D is uncertain. Germline values: CDR1 KGHSH, CDR2 LQKENI. The CDR3 consists of 15 residues. V lost 3 bases, J lost 0 bases, and 9 bases lay in between. CDR3: CASSPQAVAKNIQYF. In nucleotides, the CDR3 is TGTGCCAGCTCACCGCAGGCCGTAGCCAAAAACATTCAGTACTTC. The full variable domain, with the rest looked up from reference TRBV18 and TRBJ2-4, is NAGVMQNPRHLVRRRGQEARLRCSPMKGHSHVYWYRQLPEEGLKFMVYLQKENIIDESGMPKERFSAEFPKEGPSILRIQQVVRGDSAAYFCASSPQAVAKNIQYFGAGTRLSVL.

This clonotype was detected many times. V is TRBV25-1 and J is TRBJ2-7; 10 bases are a match to TRBD1. Germline CDR1 is MGHDK and CDR2 is SYGVNS. The J segment lost 2 bases and the V segment lost 9 bases, leaving 7 bases of the junction unmatched. The CDR3 sequence is 14 residues long. The CDR3 reads CASRSGTGAYEQYF. The CDR3 DNA is TGTGCCAGTCGCTCCGGGACAGGGGCCTACGAGCAGTACTTC.

The J gene is TRBJ2-7, the V gene TRBV7-2, with 10 bases identical to TRBD1. Germline V gene sequence: CDR1 SGHTA, CDR2 FQGNSA. V was pared by 4 bases and J by 7 bases, with 7 bases of the junction left unmatched. This CDR3 spans 14 amino acids. CDR3 sequence (DNA): TGTGCCAGCAGCTCAGGACAGGGGGAAGGTGAGCAGTACTTC. Its translation: CASSSGQGEGEQYF.